This entry lists 5 T cell receptor beta chains sequenced from one sample in a study of blood T cells in healthy people across ages. Through a sample-barcoded 5' primer and a J-beta primer mix, a second PCR was run for roughly 6 to 12 cycles. TCRdb itself ran the 5' RACE reads through MiXCR, one entry per CDR3 protein. The sample lists about 780,000 distinct CDR3 sequences, roughly 46% occurring once. Input material: blood. These receptors were obtained from an elderly man in good health.

The chain is built from TRBV5-1 and TRBJ2-5, with 9 nucleotides matching TRBD2. The junction had 5 bases not matched to a gene; V was cut back by 6 bases and J by 2 bases. This CDR3 spans 14 amino acids. The germline V gene encodes CDR1 SGHRS and CDR2 YFSETQ. DNA of the CDR3: TGCGCCAGCACCCCAGCGGGAGGACAAGAGACCCAGTACTTC. This translates into CASTPAGGQETQYF.

V usage is TRBV14 and J usage is TRBJ2-1; 7 bases are a match to TRBD1. The CDR3 has 15 residues. Trimming took 6 bases from V and 3 from J; bases not matched to a gene: 8. The germline gives CDR1 SGHDN, CDR2 FVKESK. CDR3 DNA sequence: TGTGCCAGCAGTCATACAGGGGCCTTCTACAATGAGCAGTTCTTC. Translation: CASSHTGAFYNEQFF.

Written as DNA, the CDR3 is TGCAGCGTTGAAGGCCGGGACGTAGGGAGAGGGGGACAAGAGACCCAGTACTTC. This sequence encodes CSVEGRDVGRGGQETQYF. The chain joins TRBV29-1 to TRBJ2-7; TRBD1 might be the D (6 bases). The end of the DNA aligns better with TRBJ2-5, so the J call may be wrong. The CDR3 has 18 residues. Germline lookup yields CDR1 SQVTM and CDR2 ANQGSEA.

This sequence joins TRBV10-3 and TRBJ2-7, with 7 bases lining up with TRBD2. The CDR3 loop spans 17 amino acids. CDR1 and CDR2 from the germline V gene are ENHRY and SYGVKD. The trim removed 0 bases at V and 3 bases at J, leaving 11 bases unmatched. Here the CDR3 reads CAISESVSGIRGYEQYF. CDR3 sequence (DNA): TGTGCCATCAGTGAGTCGGTCAGCGGGATAAGGGGCTACGAGCAGTACTTC.

The CDR3 sequence is CASSHRQGANYGYTF. Written as DNA, the CDR3 is TGTGCCAGCAGCCATAGGCAGGGCGCTAACTATGGCTACACCTTC. The V and J genes are TRBV4-2 and TRBJ1-2, with D possibly being TRBD1 (5 bases). The CDR3 runs to 15 residues. Germline CDR1 is LGHNA and CDR2 is YNFKEQ. Between the trimmed V and J ends, which lost 3 bases and 0 bases, there was a span of 11 bases.